Here is one T cell receptor (beta chain) with its context. Its antigen has not been determined. Base qualities are not recorded, but no much larger clone differs from it by a single base. The sample's treatment or condition, from its label and the paper: approximately 10-day PBMC culture with coronavirus spike peptide pools or control peptides (ViraFEST assay). The ViraFEST assay was used in the study, in which antigen-specific T cells were expanded with peptide pools and expanded clonotypes were subsequently identified by TCR sequencing. The convalescent patients' positive SARS-CoV-2 PCR tests fell between March and December 2020, which was before the Alpha, Beta and Delta variants emerged in the United States. Over 1.5 million PBMCs per well were cultured in IMDM with approximately 5% human AB serum and approximately 10 IU/ml IL-2, plus 10 ug/ml peptide pools. On days 3 and 7, half of the culture medium was replaced with fresh IL-2-containing medium. After 9 to 10 days of culture, CD4+ T cells were isolated by negative selection using the EasySep CD4+ T cell isolation kit. PBMCs were separated from whole blood using Ficoll-Paque Plus gradient centrifugation and then either used fresh or cryopreserved at -140C. Culture conditions were generally each tested in triplicate wells.

The data belong to a study of vaccination and CD4 T cells after COVID-19 (dated by TCRdb to between 2021 and 2023). About the full investigation: SARS-CoV-2 positivity had been established in the convalescent patients by nasal swab PCR, and mild disease was recorded in some 10 of these patients and severe disease in one. The spike-specific CD4+ TCR repertoire was compared before and after mRNA vaccination in nine to ten COVID-19 convalescent patients and a handful of infection-naive healthy vaccine recipients. The convalescent cohort comprised six males and four females, including two Hispanic individuals, seven Caucasians, two Asians and one multiracial person. Post-vaccine blood samples were taken a median of roughly 72 days after the second vaccine dose, with a range of roughly 13 to 250 days. In control cultures, a CEFX viral epitope pool was used as positive control, an HIV-1 Nef peptide pool was used as negative control, or no peptide was added. Two doses of either the Pfizer-BioNTech BNT162b2 vaccine (n=8) or the Moderna mRNA-1273 vaccine (n=2) were administered to participants. The cultures were stimulated with overlapping spike peptide pools from SARS-CoV-2 and from the common cold coronaviruses HCoV-NL63, HCoV-OC43 and HCoV-229E. Post-COVID blood samples from convalescent patients were collected a median of roughly 100 days after diagnosis, with a range of 35 to 161 days. Overall results and qualifications from the work: Among the post-vaccine SARS-CoV-2-reactive clones in convalescent patients, a median 86.3% showed up only after vaccination, which suggests vaccine-specific priming. An increase in the median number of SARS-CoV-2-reactive clonotypes from around 20 after infection to 38 after vaccination was observed, but the change was not found to be significant. Nearly all vaccine-specific clones in convalescent patients (304 of 307) were mono-reactive for SARS-CoV-2 spike rather than cross-reactive with common cold coronaviruses. Relatively few convalescent patients were included in the study, and early timepoints after natural infection were not analyzed.

The CDR3 measures 14 amino acids from cysteine to phenylalanine. Kept here is only the CDR3 DNA, which spans 42 bases and is read in frame from base 1. CDR1 and CDR2 (MNHEY, SVGAGI) derive from the germline V gene. The V and J ends are trimmed by 4 bases and 7 bases, leaving 13 bases between them. Receptors were amplified or captured by PCR. DNA from cultured CD4+ T cells was subjected to TCR sequencing with the Oncomine TCR Beta short-read assay at the Johns Hopkins FTIC core. The QIAamp micro DNA kit was used to extract genomic DNA from the cultured CD4+ T cells. Oncomine TCR Beta libraries made from cultured CD4+ T cells were pooled using unique dual indexes and sequenced on an Illumina iSeq 100. In the authors' own workflow: Non-productive sequences were removed, and CDR3s not starting with C, not ending with F or W, or shorter than 7 amino acids were discarded. The MANAFEST web application identified antigen-specific clonotypes by comparing peptide-stimulated wells against reference wells and other culture wells. An FDR below 0.05, an odds ratio above 5, and a productive frequency above 0.1% in at least two of three replicate wells were required for clones to be considered positive. A clonotype counted as cross-reactive if it showed significant expansion both in the SARS-CoV-2 spike wells and in at least one common cold coronavirus spike condition. Similarity between CDR3 sequences was evaluated in R version 3.6.1 using Levenshtein distances (stringdist) and unrooted phylogenetic trees (ape). The raw public data were reprocessed by TCRdb itself: fastp quality trimming at Q25, MiXCR clonotype calling, in-frame beta chains only. Rows are combined by CDR3 protein, so each entry shows the most common genes and DNA. These V and J calls are TCRdb output, not the study's own analysis. This sample gives 14,000 to 15,000 distinct CDR3 sequences in total; about 50% of them show up just once. The ten largest account for more than 10% of the sample.

The receptor comes from a human donor who had recovered from COVID-19. The V and J genes are TRBV6-5 and TRBJ1-4; the D gene identity is not certain. The sequencing sample was made of CD4+ T cells from blood, cultured in vitro. The CDR3 region reads CASSSRGSLEKLFF. The nucleotide sequence is TGTGCCAGCAGTTCCCGAGGATCGCTTGAAAAACTGTTTTTT.